These 4 T cell receptor beta chains originate from one sample sequenced in a study of human T cells and chemical hapten exposure. Time point defined: healthy volunteer bleed at 2 weeks. Before extraction, the whole blood was not fractionated, and total RNA was taken from it. TCRdb independently ran MiXCR on the RACE reads; one entry per CDR3 protein. This table has tens of thousands of distinct CDR3 sequences, around 4.5% appearing once. The sample was whole blood. These receptors were collected from a female donor in good health. Some clones in this sample may be carry-over from other donors' samples.

The chain couples TRBV6-1 to TRBJ2-2, with 7 positions matching TRBD2. This CDR3 is built from 15 residues. Unmatched junction bases numbered 7, after V lost 5 bases and J lost 4 bases. The germline V gene has CDR1 MNHNS and CDR2 SASEGT. CDR3 sequence reads: CASSHRGEGTGELFF. The CDR3, as DNA: TGTGCCAGCAGTCACCGGGGGGAGGGCACCGGGGAGCTGTTTTTT.

This clonotype was seen many times. This chain uses TRBV3-1 with TRBJ2-1, with TRBD2 identical over 8 bases. With V trimmed by 5 bases and J by 8 bases, 8 bases remained unmatched. The CDR3 runs to 14 residues. Germline V gene sequence: CDR1 LGHDT, CDR2 YNNKEL (reference sequence). In DNA, the CDR3 is TGTGCCAGCAGCTACGGGACTAGTGGCTATGAGCAGTTCTTC. Translation gives CASSYGTSGYEQFF.

V is TRBV5-4 and J is TRBJ1-2; TRBD1 might be the D (6 bases). Germline V lookup: CDR1 SGHNT, CDR2 YYREEE (reference sequence). V was trimmed by 10 bases and J by 0 bases, leaving 19 bases between them. The CDR3 runs 15 residues. Here the CDR3 reads CAVGPNREANYGYTF. The DNA for the CDR3 is TGTGCCGTTGGGCCTAACAGGGAAGCTAACTATGGCTACACCTTC.

In this sample, this clonotype turned up many times. The chain recombines TRBV12-3 or TRBV12-4 with TRBJ1-6; D perhaps matches TRBD1 (6 bases). V was clipped by 5 bases and J by 6 bases, with 8 bases between them. CDR3 length: 13 amino acids. CDR3 sequence reads: CASSGQINSPLHF. The DNA for the CDR3 is TGTGCCAGCAGTGGACAGATTAATTCACCCCTCCACTTT.